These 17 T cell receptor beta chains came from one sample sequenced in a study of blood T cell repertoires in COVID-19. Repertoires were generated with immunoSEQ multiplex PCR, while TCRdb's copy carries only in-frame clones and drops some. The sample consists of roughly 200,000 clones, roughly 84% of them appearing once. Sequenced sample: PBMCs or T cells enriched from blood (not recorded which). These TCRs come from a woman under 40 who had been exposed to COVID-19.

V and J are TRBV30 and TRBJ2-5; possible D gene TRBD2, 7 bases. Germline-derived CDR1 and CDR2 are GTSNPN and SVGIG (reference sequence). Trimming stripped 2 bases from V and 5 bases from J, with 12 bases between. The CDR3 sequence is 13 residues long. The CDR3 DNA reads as TGTGCCTGGAGTAAAGGGGGGGCCGAGACCCAGTACTTC. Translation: CAWSKGGAETQYF.

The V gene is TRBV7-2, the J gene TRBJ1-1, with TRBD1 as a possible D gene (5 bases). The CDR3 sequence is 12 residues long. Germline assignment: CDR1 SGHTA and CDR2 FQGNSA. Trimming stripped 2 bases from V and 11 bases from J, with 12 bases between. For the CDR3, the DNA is TGTGCCAGCAGCTTAATCTCTGGGGCGGCTTTCTTT. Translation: CASSLISGAAFF.

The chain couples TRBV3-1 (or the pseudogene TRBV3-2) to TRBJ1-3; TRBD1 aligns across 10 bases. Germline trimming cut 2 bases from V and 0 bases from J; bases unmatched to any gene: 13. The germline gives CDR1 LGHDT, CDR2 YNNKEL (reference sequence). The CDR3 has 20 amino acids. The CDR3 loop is CASSQHPGTGDPLSGNTIYF. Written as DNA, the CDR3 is TGTGCCAGCAGCCAACACCCCGGGACAGGGGACCCCCTCTCTGGAAACACCATATATTTT.

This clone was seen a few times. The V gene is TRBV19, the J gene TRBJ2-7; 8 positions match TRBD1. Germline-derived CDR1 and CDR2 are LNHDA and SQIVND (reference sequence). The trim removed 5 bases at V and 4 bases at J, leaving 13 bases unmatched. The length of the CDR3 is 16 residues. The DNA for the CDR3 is TGTGCCAGTAGTTCTGACAGGGGACTTACACATTACGAGCAGTACTTC. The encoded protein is CASSSDRGLTHYEQYF. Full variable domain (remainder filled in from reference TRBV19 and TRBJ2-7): DGGITQSPKYLFRKEGQNVTLSCEQNLNHDAMYWYRQDPGQGLRLIYYSQIVNDFQKGDIAEGYSVSREKKESFPLTVTSAQKNPTAFYLCASSSDRGLTHYEQYFGPGTRLTVT.

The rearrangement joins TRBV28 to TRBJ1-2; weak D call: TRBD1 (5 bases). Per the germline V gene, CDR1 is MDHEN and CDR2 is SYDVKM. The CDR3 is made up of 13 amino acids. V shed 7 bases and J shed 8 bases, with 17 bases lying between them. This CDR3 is CASNPGRSRGYTF. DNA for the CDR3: TGTGCCAGCAACCCAGGGCGTTCTCGGGGCTACACCTTC.

CDR3: CASSLWGTSGVVEQYF. The CDR3 DNA reads as TGTGCCAGCAGTTTATGGGGGACTAGCGGGGTAGTGGAGCAGTACTTC. V usage is TRBV27 and J usage is TRBJ2-7, with 13 bases identical to TRBD2. V lost 1 base to trimming and J lost 7 bases; unmatched junction nucleotides: 7. The CDR3 spans 16 residues. Germline V gives CDR1 MNHEY, CDR2 SMNVEV (reference sequence).

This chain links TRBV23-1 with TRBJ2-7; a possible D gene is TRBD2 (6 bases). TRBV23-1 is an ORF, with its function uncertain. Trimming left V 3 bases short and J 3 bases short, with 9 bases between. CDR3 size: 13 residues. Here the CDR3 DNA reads TGCGCCAGCAGTCACCCGGGGGACTACGAGCAGTACTTC. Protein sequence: CASSHPGDYEQYF.

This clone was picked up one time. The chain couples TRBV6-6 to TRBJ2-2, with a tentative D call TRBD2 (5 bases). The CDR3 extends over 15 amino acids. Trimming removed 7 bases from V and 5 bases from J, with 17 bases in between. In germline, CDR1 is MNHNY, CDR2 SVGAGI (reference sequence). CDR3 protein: CASTFLGEGTGELFF. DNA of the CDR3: TGTGCCAGCACCTTCCTCGGGGAAGGGACCGGGGAGCTGTTTTTT.

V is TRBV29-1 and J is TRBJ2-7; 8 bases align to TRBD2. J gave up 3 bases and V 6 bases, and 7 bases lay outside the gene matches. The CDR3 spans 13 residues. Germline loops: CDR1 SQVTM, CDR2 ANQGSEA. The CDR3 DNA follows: TGCAGCGTCACACTAGCGGAGAACTACGAGCAGTACTTC. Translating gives CSVTLAENYEQYF.

CDR3 nucleotides: TGTGCCAGCAGTGTTTACGGCGGGGGCTCCTACGAGCAGTACTTC. Its protein product is CASSVYGGGSYEQYF. This rearrangement joins TRBV27 to TRBJ2-7; 7 positions match TRBD2. With V trimmed by 5 bases and J by 0 bases, 7 bases remained unmatched. Germline-derived CDR1 and CDR2 are MNHEY and SMNVEV (reference sequence). The CDR3 has 15 residues.

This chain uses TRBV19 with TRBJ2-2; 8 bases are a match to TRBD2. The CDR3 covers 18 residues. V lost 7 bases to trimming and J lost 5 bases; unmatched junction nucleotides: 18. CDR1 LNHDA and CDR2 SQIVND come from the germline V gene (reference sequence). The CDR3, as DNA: TGTGCCAGTACCCCGATAGCGGGCCCCATAGCGGGAACCGGGGAGCTGTTTTTT. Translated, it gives CASTPIAGPIAGTGELFF.

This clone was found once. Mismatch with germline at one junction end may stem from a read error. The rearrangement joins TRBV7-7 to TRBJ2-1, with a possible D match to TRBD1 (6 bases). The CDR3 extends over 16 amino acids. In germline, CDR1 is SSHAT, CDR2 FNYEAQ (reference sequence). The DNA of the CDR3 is TGTGCTAGCAGCTTGATCGCAGGGGATACGATCGGTGAGCAGTTCTTC. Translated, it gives CASSLIAGDTIGEQFF.

The chain's CDR3 is CASSQDDRGLFGYTF. CDR3 bases: TGTGCCAGCAGCCAAGATGACAGGGGGCTCTTTGGCTACACCTTC. The chain has TRBV3-1 (or the pseudogene TRBV3-2) and TRBJ1-2; 10 bases match TRBD1. Germline CDR1 and CDR2: LGHDT and YNNKEL (reference sequence). This CDR3 comprises 15 residues. V was clipped by 0 bases and J by 7 bases; unmatched bases: 5.

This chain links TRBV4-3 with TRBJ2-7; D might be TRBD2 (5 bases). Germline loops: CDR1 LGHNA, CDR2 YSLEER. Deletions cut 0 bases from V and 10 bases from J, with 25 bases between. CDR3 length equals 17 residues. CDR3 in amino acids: CASSQDLAGSVNGKQYF. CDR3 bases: TGCGCCAGCAGCCAAGATCTAGCAGGTTCGGTCAACGGTAAACAGTACTTC.

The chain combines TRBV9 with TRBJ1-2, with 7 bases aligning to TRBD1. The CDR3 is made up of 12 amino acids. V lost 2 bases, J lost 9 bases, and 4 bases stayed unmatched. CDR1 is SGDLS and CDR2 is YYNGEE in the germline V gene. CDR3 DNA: TGTGCCAGCAGCGTTGACAGGGCTAGCTACACCTTC. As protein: CASSVDRASYTF.

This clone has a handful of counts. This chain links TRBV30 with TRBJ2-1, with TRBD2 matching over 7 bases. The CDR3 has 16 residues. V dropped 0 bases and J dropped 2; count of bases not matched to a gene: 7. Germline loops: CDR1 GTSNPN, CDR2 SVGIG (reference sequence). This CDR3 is CAWSVLAMNTYNEQFF. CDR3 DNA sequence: TGTGCCTGGAGTGTACTAGCGATGAATACCTACAATGAGCAGTTCTTC.

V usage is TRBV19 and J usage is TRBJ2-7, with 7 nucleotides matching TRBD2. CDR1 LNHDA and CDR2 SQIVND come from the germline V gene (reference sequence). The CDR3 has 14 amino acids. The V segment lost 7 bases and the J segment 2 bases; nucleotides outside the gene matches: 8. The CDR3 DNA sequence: TGTGCCAGTAAGGTCCAGCGGGGCACCTACGAGCAGTACTTC. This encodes CASKVQRGTYEQYF.